The subject of this entry is one TCR beta chain. The sample comes from a study of cytomegalovirus exposure and HLA in healthy donors. PCR amplification relied on 60 Vbeta primers (plus 13 Jbeta primers). Method: immunoSEQ multiplex PCR; TCRdb's copy keeps in-frame clones and lacks some. The sample comprises 100,000 to 120,000 clones, 79% of which are singletons, and about 6.8% rests with the top ten. Trimming pared 2 bases from V and 6 bases from J, leaving 11 bases between. The CDR3 extends over 14 amino acids. Germline CDR1 MNHEY, CDR2 SMNVEV (reference sequence). The sequence came from a man aged 30-40 years in good health and CMV-seropositive. The chain couples TRBV27 to TRBJ1-5; D gene unclear. Source material: PBMCs. CDR3 coding DNA: TGTGCCAGCAGTTTAAGTGTAGTAAGTCAGCCCCAGCATTTT. Protein sequence: CASSLSVVSQPQHF.